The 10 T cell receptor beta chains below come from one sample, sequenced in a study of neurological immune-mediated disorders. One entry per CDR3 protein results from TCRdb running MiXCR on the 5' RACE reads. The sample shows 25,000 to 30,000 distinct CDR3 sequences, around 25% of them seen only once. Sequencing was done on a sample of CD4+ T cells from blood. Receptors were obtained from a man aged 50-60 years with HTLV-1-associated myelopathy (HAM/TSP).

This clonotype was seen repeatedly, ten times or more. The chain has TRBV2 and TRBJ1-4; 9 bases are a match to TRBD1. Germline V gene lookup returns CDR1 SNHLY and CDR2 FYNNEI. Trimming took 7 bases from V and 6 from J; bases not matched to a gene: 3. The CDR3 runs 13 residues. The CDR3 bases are TGTGCCAGCAAACAGGGGGCGGATGAAAAACTGTTTTTT. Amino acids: CASKQGADEKLFF. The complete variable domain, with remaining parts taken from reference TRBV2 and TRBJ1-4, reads EPEVTQTPSHQVTQMGQEVILRCVPISNHLYFYWYRQILGQKVEFLVSFYNNEISEKSEIFDDQFSVERPDGSNFTLKIRSTKLEDSAMYFCASKQGADEKLFFGSGTQLSVL.

The CDR3 is CASSEPGIRELFF. The CDR3 DNA reads as TGTGCCAGCAGTGAACCAGGGATCCGGGAGCTGTTTTTT. The chain uses TRBV2 and TRBJ2-2; a possible D gene is TRBD1 (5 bases). The CDR3 has 13 residues. Germline CDR1 is SNHLY and CDR2 is FYNNEI. The V gene lost 2 bases and the J gene lost 9 bases, with 10 bases spanning the gap.

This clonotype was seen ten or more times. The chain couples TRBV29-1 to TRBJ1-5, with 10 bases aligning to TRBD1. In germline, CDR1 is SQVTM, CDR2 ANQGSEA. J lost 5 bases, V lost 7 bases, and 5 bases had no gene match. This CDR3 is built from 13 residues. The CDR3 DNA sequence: TGCAGCGCCGGACAGGGGGTGGATCAGCCCCAGCATTTT. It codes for CSAGQGVDQPQHF.

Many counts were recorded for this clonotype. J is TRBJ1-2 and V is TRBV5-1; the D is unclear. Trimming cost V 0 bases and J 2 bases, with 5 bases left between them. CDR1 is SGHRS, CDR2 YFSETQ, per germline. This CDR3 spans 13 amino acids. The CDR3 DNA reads TGCGCCAGCAGCTTGGACGGGAACTATGGCTACACCTTC. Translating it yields CASSLDGNYGYTF. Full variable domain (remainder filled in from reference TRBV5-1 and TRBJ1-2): KAGVTQTPRYLIKTRGQQVTLSCSPISGHRSVSWYQQTPGQGLQFLFEYFSETQRNKGNFPGRFSGRQFSNSRSEMNVSTLELGDSALYLCASSLDGNYGYTFGSGTRLTVV.

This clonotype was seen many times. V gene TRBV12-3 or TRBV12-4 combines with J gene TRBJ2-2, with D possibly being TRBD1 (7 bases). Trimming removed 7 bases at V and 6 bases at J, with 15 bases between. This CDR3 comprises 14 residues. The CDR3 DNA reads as TGTGCCAGCAAGCGCGGCAGGGGGGCCGGGGAGCTGTTTTTT. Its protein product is CASKRGRGAGELFF.

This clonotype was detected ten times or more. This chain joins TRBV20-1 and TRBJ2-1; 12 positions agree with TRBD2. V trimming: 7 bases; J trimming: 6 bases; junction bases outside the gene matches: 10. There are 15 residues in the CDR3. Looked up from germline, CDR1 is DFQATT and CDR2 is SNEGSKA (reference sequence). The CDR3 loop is CSVGGGTSGPNEQFF. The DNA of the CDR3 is TGCAGTGTGGGGGGGGGGACTAGCGGGCCCAATGAGCAGTTCTTC.

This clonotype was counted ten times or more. As DNA, the CDR3 is TGTGCCAGCAGCTTGGCTTTGTCAGGAGCCCTCTACGAGCAGTACTTC. Encoded protein: CASSLALSGALYEQYF. The chain combines TRBV5-5 with TRBJ2-7; no definite D call. Trimming removed 0 bases from V and 3 bases from J, with 16 bases in between. The CDR3 runs to 16 residues. Germline loops: CDR1 SGHKS, CDR2 YYEKEE (reference sequence).

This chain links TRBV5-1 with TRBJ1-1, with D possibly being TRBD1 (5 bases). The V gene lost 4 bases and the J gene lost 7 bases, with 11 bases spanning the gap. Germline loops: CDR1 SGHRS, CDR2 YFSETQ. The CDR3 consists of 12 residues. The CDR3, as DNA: TGCGCCAGCAGCAGGGACGGGAGTGAAGCTTTCTTT. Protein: CASSRDGSEAFF.

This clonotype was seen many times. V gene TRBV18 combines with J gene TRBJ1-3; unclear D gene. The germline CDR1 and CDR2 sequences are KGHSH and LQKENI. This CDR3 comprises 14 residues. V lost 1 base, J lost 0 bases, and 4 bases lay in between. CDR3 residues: CASSPQPSGNTIYF. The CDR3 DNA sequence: TGTGCCAGCTCACCACAGCCCTCTGGAAACACCATATATTTT.

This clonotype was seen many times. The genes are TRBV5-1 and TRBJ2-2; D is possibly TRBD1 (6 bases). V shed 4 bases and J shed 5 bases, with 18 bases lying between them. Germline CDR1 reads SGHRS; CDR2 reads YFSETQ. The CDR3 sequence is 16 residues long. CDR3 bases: TGCGCCAGCAGCGGAGACGGGACAAGTCTAACCGGGGAGCTGTTTTTT. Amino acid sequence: CASSGDGTSLTGELFF. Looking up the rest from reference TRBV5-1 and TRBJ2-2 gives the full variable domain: KAGVTQTPRYLIKTRGQQVTLSCSPISGHRSVSWYQQTPGQGLQFLFEYFSETQRNKGNFPGRFSGRQFSNSRSEMNVSTLELGDSALYLCASSGDGTSLTGELFFGEGSRLTVL.